This T cell receptor (beta chain) is from a study of radiotherapy plus CTLA-4 blockade in lung cancer listed by TCRdb under 2018. Background on the whole study: Among enrolled patients, 15% to 20% had an objective response and about 30% reached disease control. On the study overall, not on this receptor specifically: After treatment with radiotherapy and ipilimumab, TCR clones that originated in tumors expanded in peripheral blood. Early dynamic changes in blood T cell clones, together with increased serum interferon-beta after radiation, were reported as the strongest predictors of response.

A word on this clone: Its antigen specificity is not known. No base quality values were provided; no much bigger clone lies one nucleotide off.

Germline trimming amounts to 3 bases on V and 2 bases on J, with 9 as the count of junction bases outside the gene matches. CDR1 and CDR2, per the germline V gene, are SGDLS and YYNGEE. Its CDR3 holds 17 amino acids, cysteine through phenylalanine. Just CDR3 DNA is preserved here, 51 bases in frame from base 1. Library preparation used the immunoSEQ multiplex PCR assay. The table was pulled from immuneACCESS by TCRdb, which kept in-frame rearrangements only. Such tables lose some clones; where checked, under half of the loss comes from unresolved V genes, and the rest has no known cause. The sample includes approximately 99,000 clones, with about 90% observed a single time. The ten largest account for about 5.3% of the sample. The study tested focal radiation therapy combined with CTLA-4 blockade (ipilimumab) in patients with chemo-refractory metastatic non-small-cell lung cancer.

The material sequenced was peripheral blood, taken from a patient treated with radiotherapy plus ipilimumab. The V gene is TRBV9 and the J gene is TRBJ2-7, and 12 bases in between align with TRBD1. This TCR was sampled from a human donor with non-small cell lung cancer that progressed on radiotherapy plus ipilimumab. The CDR3 sequence is CASSAPEGTGGTYEQYF. In nucleotides, the sequence is TGTGCCAGCAGCGCACCTGAAGGGACAGGGGGCACCTACGAGCAGTACTTC.